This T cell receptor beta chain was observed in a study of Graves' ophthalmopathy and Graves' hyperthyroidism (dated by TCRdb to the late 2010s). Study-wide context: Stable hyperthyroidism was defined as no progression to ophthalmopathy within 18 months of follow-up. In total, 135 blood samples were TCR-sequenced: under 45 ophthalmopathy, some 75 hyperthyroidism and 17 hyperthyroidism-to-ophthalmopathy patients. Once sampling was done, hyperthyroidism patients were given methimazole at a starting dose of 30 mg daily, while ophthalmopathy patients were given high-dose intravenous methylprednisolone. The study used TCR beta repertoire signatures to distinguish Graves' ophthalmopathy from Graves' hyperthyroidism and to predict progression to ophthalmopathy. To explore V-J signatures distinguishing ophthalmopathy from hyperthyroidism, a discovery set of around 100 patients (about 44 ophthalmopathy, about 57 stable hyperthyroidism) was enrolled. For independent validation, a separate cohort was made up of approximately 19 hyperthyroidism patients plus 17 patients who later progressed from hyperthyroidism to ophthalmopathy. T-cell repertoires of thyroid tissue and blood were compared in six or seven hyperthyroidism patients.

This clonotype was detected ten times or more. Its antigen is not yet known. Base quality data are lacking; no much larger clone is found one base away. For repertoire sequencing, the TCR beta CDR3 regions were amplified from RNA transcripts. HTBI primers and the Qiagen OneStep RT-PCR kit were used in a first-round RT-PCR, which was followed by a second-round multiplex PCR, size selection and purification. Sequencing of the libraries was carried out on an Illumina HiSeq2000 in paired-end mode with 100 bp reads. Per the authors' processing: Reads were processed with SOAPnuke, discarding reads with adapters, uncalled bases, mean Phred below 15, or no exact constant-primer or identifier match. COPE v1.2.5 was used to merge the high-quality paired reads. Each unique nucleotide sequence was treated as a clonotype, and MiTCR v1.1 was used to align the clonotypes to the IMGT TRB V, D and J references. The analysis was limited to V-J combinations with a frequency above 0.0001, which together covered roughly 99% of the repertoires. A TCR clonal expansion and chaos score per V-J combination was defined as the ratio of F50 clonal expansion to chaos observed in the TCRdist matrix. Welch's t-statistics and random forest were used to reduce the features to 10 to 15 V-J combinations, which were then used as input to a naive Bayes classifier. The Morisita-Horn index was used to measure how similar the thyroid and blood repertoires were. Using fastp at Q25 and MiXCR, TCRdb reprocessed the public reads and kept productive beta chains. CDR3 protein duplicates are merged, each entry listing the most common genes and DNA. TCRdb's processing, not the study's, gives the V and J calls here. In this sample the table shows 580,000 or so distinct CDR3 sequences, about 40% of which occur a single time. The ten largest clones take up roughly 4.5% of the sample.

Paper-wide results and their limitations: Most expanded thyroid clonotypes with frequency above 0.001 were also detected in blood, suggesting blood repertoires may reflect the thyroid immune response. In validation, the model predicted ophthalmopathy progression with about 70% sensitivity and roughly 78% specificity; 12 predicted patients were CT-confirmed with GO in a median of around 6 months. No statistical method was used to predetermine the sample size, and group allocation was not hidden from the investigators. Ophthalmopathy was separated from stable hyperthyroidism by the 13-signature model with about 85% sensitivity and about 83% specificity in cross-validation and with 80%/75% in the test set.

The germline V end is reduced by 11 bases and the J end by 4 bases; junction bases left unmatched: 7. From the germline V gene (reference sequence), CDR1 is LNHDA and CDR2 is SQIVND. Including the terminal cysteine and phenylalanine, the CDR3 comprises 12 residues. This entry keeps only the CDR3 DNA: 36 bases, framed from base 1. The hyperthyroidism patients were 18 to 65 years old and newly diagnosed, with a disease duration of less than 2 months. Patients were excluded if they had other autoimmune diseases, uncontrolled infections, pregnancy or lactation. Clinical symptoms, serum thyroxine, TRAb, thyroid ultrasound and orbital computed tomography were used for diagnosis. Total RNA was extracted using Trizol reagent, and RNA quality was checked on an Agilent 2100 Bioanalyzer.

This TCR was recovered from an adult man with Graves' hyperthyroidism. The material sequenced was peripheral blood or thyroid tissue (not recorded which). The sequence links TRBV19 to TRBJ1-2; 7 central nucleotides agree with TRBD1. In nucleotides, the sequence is TGTGCCTGCAGGGACAGCTTCTATGGCTACACCTTC. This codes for CACRDSFYGYTF.